The 13 T cell receptor beta chains below all came from one sample that was sequenced in a study of radiation and T cells in renal cell carcinoma. This sample's time point: blood 2 weeks post-SBRT. Treatment indicated: 15 Gy SBRT to primary tumor, nephrectomy 4 weeks later. Repertoires were generated with immunoSEQ multiplex PCR, while TCRdb's copy carries only in-frame clones and drops some. The sample has 120,000 or so clones; 81% are singletons. The sequencing used blood, collected from a patient whose treatment included radiotherapy and nephrectomy. The receptors were sampled from a man in his forties or fifties with renal cell carcinoma.

This rearrangement joins TRBV7-6 to TRBJ2-2, with TRBD1 matching 7 bases. Germline V gives CDR1 SGHVS, CDR2 FNYEAQ. This CDR3 is built from 13 residues. V shed 6 bases and J 4 bases; nucleotides not matched to a gene: 2. This CDR3 is CASRGGLTGELFF. DNA of the CDR3: TGTGCCAGCAGAGGGGGCCTCACCGGGGAGCTGTTTTTT.

V is TRBV28 and J is TRBJ1-5, with 8 nucleotides matching TRBD1. The V gene end was trimmed by 6 bases and the J gene end by 7 bases; junction bases not matched to a gene: 5. CDR1 MDHEN and CDR2 SYDVKM come from the germline V gene. The CDR3 has 13 amino acids. CDR3 amino acids: CASRRQGSQPQHF. In DNA form, the CDR3 reads TGTGCCAGCAGACGACAGGGGTCGCAGCCCCAGCATTTT. Looking up the rest from reference TRBV28 and TRBJ1-5 gives the full variable domain: DVKVTQSSRYLVKRTGEKVFLECVQDMDHENMFWYRQDPGLGLRLIYFSYDVKMKEKGDIPEGYSVSREKKERFSLILESASTNQTSMYLCASRRQGSQPQHFGDGTRLSIL.

CDR3 in DNA: TGTGCCAGCAAACAAATCCGGGACAGCCAAGTTAACTATGGCTACACCTTC. Protein: CASKQIRDSQVNYGYTF. V is TRBV5-5 and J is TRBJ1-2, with TRBD1 identical over 7 bases. The CDR3 consists of 17 residues. Germline CDR1 reads SGHKS; CDR2 reads YYEKEE (reference sequence). The V segment lost 6 bases and the J segment 1 base; nucleotides outside the gene matches: 15.

The V and J genes are TRBV4-2 and TRBJ2-7, with TRBD2 matching 11 bases. There are 15 residues in the CDR3. With V trimmed by 4 bases and J by 0 bases, 2 bases remained unmatched. Germline values: CDR1 LGHNA, CDR2 YNFKEQ. CDR3 protein: CASSRLAGGSYEQYF. CDR3 in DNA: TGTGCCAGCAGCCGCCTAGCGGGAGGCTCCTACGAGCAGTACTTC.

J is TRBJ1-1 and V is TRBV10-2, with unresolved D. Trimming cost V 0 bases and J 8 bases, with 7 bases left between them. Germline CDR1 is WSHSY and CDR2 is SAAADI. CDR3 length: 12 amino acids. The CDR3 loop reads CASSESVGEAFF. The CDR3 nucleotides are TGCGCCAGCAGTGAGTCGGTGGGAGAAGCTTTCTTT.

J is TRBJ2-7 and V is TRBV5-1; 7 positions agree with TRBD2. The CDR3 covers 16 residues. CDR1 is SGHRS, CDR2 YFSETQ, per germline. Losses at the gene ends were 4 bases for V and 1 base for J; bases not matched to a gene: 11. Here the CDR3 DNA reads TGCGCCAGCAGCCTAGGACCTAGCGGACTTTCCTACGAGCAGTACTTC. Amino acid sequence: CASSLGPSGLSYEQYF. Using reference TRBV5-1 and TRBJ2-7 for the parts outside the CDR3, the full variable domain is KAGVTQTPRYLIKTRGQQVTLSCSPISGHRSVSWYQQTPGQGLQFLFEYFSETQRNKGNFPGRFSGRQFSNSRSEMNVSTLELGDSALYLCASSLGPSGLSYEQYFGPGTRLTVT.

V and J are TRBV20-1 and TRBJ2-7, with D unclear. V was cut by 2 bases and J by 3 bases, with 5 bases left in between. CDR3 size: 11 residues. Germline values: CDR1 DFQATT, CDR2 SNEGSKA (reference sequence). DNA for the CDR3: TGCAGTGCTAGACAGGACTACGAGCAGTACTTC. It encodes CSARQDYEQYF.

The rearrangement links TRBV7-6 to TRBJ2-1; D tentatively reads TRBD1 or TRBD2 (5 bases each). The CDR3 spans 15 residues. V gave up 3 bases and J gave up 5 bases, with 14 bases separating them. Germline V gene data show CDR1 as SGHVS and CDR2 as FNYEAQ. Written as DNA, the CDR3 is TGTGCCAGCAGCTTGGAGGCAGGGATGCACAATGAGCAGTTCTTC. It translates to CASSLEAGMHNEQFF.

This clone was recorded only once. This chain uses TRBV19 with TRBJ2-7; weak D call: TRBD2 (6 bases). Per the germline V gene, CDR1 is LNHDA and CDR2 is SQIVND (reference sequence). V lost 3 bases, J lost 0 bases, and 9 bases lay in between. The CDR3 has 14 amino acids. CDR3 sequence (DNA): TGTGCCAGTAGTATTACCGGGAGCTCCTACGAGCAGTACTTC. As protein: CASSITGSSYEQYF.

This chain joins TRBV7-2 and TRBJ2-2; the D is unclear. V was clipped by 5 bases and J by 7 bases, with 14 bases between them. Germline-derived CDR1 and CDR2 are SGHTA and FQGNSA. The CDR3 is 14 amino acids. The CDR3 bases are TGTGCCAGCAGCCCAACTGCGCTCGGCGGGGAGCTGTTTTTT. Translating it yields CASSPTALGGELFF.

J is TRBJ2-1 and V is TRBV5-6, with D unclear. Germline lookup yields CDR1 SGHDT and CDR2 YYEEEE. Trimming removed 2 bases from V and 6 bases from J, with 6 bases in between. This CDR3 spans 12 amino acids. The CDR3 reads CASSFLGNEQFF. The CDR3 bases are TGTGCCAGCAGCTTTCTCGGCAATGAGCAGTTCTTC.

This chain uses TRBV5-1 with TRBJ2-7; a possible D gene is TRBD1 (6 bases). V was shortened by 4 bases and J by 1 base, with 12 bases between the two germline ends. The germline CDR1 and CDR2 sequences are SGHRS and YFSETQ. The CDR3 covers 14 residues. The CDR3 sequence is CASSPKTGSYEQYF. As DNA, the CDR3 is TGCGCCAGCAGCCCGAAGACAGGTTCCTACGAGCAGTACTTC.

The chain joins TRBV5-4 to TRBJ1-2, with 7 bases lining up with TRBD1. CDR1 SGHNT and CDR2 YYREEE come from the germline V gene (reference sequence). The CDR3 runs 13 residues. V shed 1 base, J shed 7 bases, and the junction held 4 bases outside the gene matches. The CDR3 region is CASSLRDSGGYTF. DNA of the CDR3: TGTGCCAGCAGCTTGAGGGACAGCGGTGGCTACACCTTC.